The following is a TCR beta chain sequence with its context. The antigen this receptor binds is unknown. Base qualities are not provided; no much larger clone lies one nucleotide away. V is trimmed back by 4 bases and J by 4 bases, and the junction contains 1 base that no gene match accounts for. The CDR3 goes from the cysteine to the phenylalanine over 15 residues. The retained sequence is limited to the CDR3, 45 bases, with the frame set at the first base. CDR1 and CDR2 were assigned from the germline V gene (reference sequence) as WNHNN and SYGVQD. This sample is part of a study of cytotoxic CD8 clonotypes in ibrutinib-treated CLL (dated by TCRdb to the early 2020s). In the study overall: In this cohort, around 14 patients were treatment-naive and ten to twelve were relapsed/refractory, while some 18 had unmutated IGHV. Responses were partial in approximately 24 patients and complete in 2; after median around 66 months follow-up, about 14 stayed in remission and roughly twelve progressed. Response samples were taken after a median of roughly eleven months on treatment, ranging from about 6 to 40 months. On average, each sample yielded about 260,000 productive templates and 85,000 to 95,000 productive rearrangements. Of the approximately 87 people in the trial, around 24 had longitudinal samples available. Cryopreserved peripheral blood mononuclear cells were obtained prior to treatment, at the time of response, and at either disease progression or sustained remission.

Results and caveats for the whole study, not just this receptor: Clonality increased at ibrutinib response, stayed stable in sustained remission, and fell back toward baseline at progression. At baseline, clonality was higher than in age-matched healthy donors and showed a strong correlation with circulating CD8+ T-cell counts. Public clonotypes were rare and either contracted or stayed stable during treatment, and the rise in clonality at ibrutinib response reflected the expansion of private clonotypes. Sampling times were not matched between patients in sustained remission and patients whose disease was progressing, and lymph node repertoires were not examined.

Each clonotype received, on average, about 9.7x coverage in deep resolution sequencing performed on a MiSeq, where the target depth lay between 1 in 1 million and 1 in 200,000 T cells. TCR beta libraries were generated with the immunoSEQ hsTCRB Kit. From the authors' description of their analysis: The data were analyzed with ImmunoSEQ Analyzer and ImmunoSEQ Data Assistant, and V, D and J gene assignments followed IMGT definitions. Clonality, with values ranging from 0 to 1, was calculated as one minus the normalized Shannon entropy of productive rearrangement frequencies. Only overrepresented clonotypes making up at least 0.05% of each patient's repertoire were included in the public clonotype analysis. Approximately 12 repertoires from age-matched healthy donors, obtained from immuneACCESS, served as clonality controls. TCRdb provides this immuneACCESS table in a form limited to in-frame rearrangements. Some clones are lacking; in checked studies, under half of them reflect an unresolved V gene, and why the rest are absent is not known. V, J and clone size were drawn from that table, and D and trimming were deduced from the DNA. This sample lists tens of thousands of clones; about 86% were detected once. The ten largest account for around 5% of the sample.

For TCR beta library preparation, roughly 2.1 micrograms of genomic DNA were isolated from cryopreserved PBMCs. Longitudinal blood samples from CLL patients on ibrutinib monotherapy were analyzed using high-throughput TCR beta sequencing. The patients were enrolled in a single-center, open-label phase 2 trial of ibrutinib monotherapy. The sample here was PBMCs, taken before ibrutinib treatment. Recombination joined TRBV10-1 with TRBJ2-3, with 14 bases aligning to TRBD2. The clonotype was recovered from a human donor with chronic lymphocytic leukemia. The sequenced DNA is TGCGCCAGCAGTGTGGGACTAGCGGGAGCAGATACGCAGTATTTT. Translated, this is CASSVGLAGADTQYF.